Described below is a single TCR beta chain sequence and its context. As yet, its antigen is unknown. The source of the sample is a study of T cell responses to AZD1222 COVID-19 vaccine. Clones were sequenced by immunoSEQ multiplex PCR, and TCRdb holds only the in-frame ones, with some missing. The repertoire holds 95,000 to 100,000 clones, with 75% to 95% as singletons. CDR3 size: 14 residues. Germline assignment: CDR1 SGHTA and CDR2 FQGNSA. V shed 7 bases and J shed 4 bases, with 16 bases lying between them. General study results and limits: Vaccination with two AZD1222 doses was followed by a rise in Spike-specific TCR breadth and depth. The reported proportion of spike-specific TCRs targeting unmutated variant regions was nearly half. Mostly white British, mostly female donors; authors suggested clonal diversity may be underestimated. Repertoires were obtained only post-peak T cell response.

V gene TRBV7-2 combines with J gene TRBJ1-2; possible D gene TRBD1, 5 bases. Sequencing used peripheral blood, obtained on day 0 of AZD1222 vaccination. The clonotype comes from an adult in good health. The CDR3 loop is CASTQTPGIYGYTF. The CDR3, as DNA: TGTGCCAGCACCCAGACCCCAGGGATCTATGGCTACACCTTC. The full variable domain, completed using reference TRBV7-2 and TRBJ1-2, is GAGVSQSPSNKVTEKGKDVELRCDPISGHTALYWYRQSLGQGLEFLIYFQGNSAPDKSGLPSDRFSAERTGGSVSTLTIQRTQQEDSAVYLCASTQTPGIYGYTFGSGTRLTVV.